One sample yielded the 15 T cell receptor beta chains listed below, sequenced in a study of blood T cell repertoires in COVID-19. Measured with immunoSEQ multiplex PCR; TCRdb has only the in-frame clones, and not every one. Altogether tens of thousands of clones are present, roughly 90% being singletons, with the ten largest covering under 6%. The sample consisted of peripheral blood. The receptor set was obtained from a man in his fifties or sixties with active COVID-19.

The rearrangement uses TRBV10-3 and TRBJ1-2; the match to TRBD1 covers 7 bases. CDR1 and CDR2 from the germline V gene are ENHRY and SYGVKD. This CDR3 comprises 14 residues. Germline trimming cut 6 bases from V and 5 bases from J; bases unmatched to any gene: 9. The CDR3 DNA follows: TGTGCCATCAGCCGGCGCAGGGGGGAGTATGGCTACACCTTC. It specifies CAISRRRGEYGYTF.

J is TRBJ2-3 and V is TRBV18; D might be TRBD2 (5 bases). V lost 0 bases, J lost 4 bases, and 8 bases lay in between. This CDR3 is built from 14 residues. Per the germline V gene, CDR1 is KGHSH and CDR2 is LQKENI. The CDR3 spells CASSPPTGADTQYF. The CDR3 nucleotides read TGTGCCAGCTCACCACCGACCGGGGCAGATACGCAGTATTTT. Filled out from reference TRBV18 and TRBJ2-3, the complete variable domain reads NAGVMQNPRHLVRRRGQEARLRCSPMKGHSHVYWYRQLPEEGLKFMVYLQKENIIDESGMPKERFSAEFPKEGPSILRIQQVVRGDSAAYFCASSPPTGADTQYFGPGTRLTVL.

This clone was detected only a few times. This chain links TRBV5-1 with TRBJ1-1, with 9 positions matching TRBD1. This CDR3 has 14 residues. Germline V gene data show CDR1 as SGHRS and CDR2 as YFSETQ. After removal of 4 bases from V and 4 bases from J, the junction contained 5 bases not matched to a gene. The CDR3 sequence: CASSPDRGGTEAFF. The CDR3 nucleotides are TGCGCCAGCAGCCCGGACAGGGGTGGCACTGAAGCTTTCTTT.

About this clone itself: The sample has other DNA sequences that encode this CDR3 too. The chain is built from TRBV5-4 and TRBJ2-3; 8 bases are a match to TRBD1. The CDR3 has 15 amino acids. V shed 0 bases and J 1 base; nucleotides not matched to a gene: 1. Germline lookup yields CDR1 SGHNT and CDR2 YYREEE (reference sequence). This chain's CDR3 is CASSLAGGGTDTQYF. The CDR3, as DNA: TGTGCCAGCAGCTTGGCAGGGGGCGGCACAGATACGCAGTATTTT.

The chain employs TRBV9 and TRBJ1-2, with a tentative D call TRBD1 (5 bases). CDR3 length: 14 amino acids. CDR1 is SGDLS, CDR2 YYNGEE, per germline. Trimming left V 2 bases short and J 5 bases short, with 13 bases between. CDR3 sequence reads: CASSVGQPGYGYTF. CDR3 bases: TGTGCCAGCAGCGTGGGGCAGCCAGGGTATGGCTACACCTTC.

In this sample, this clone turned up once. The rearrangement joins TRBV2 to TRBJ2-2, with a tentative D call TRBD1 (5 bases). Trimming took 4 bases from V and 7 from J, leaving 10 bases between them. Germline CDR1 reads SNHLY; CDR2 reads FYNNEI. This CDR3 comprises 13 residues. Here the CDR3 DNA reads TGTGCCAGCAGTGGGACGACAGTCGGGGAGCTGTTTTTT. Amino acid sequence: CASSGTTVGELFF.

The CDR3, as DNA: TGTGCCAGCAGCTTAGATAGGGGAGGGAATGAGCAGTTCTTC. Translating gives CASSLDRGGNEQFF. V usage is TRBV7-2 and J usage is TRBJ2-1; 7 nucleotides match TRBD2. The CDR3 contains 14 residues. The germline CDR1 and CDR2 sequences are SGHTA and FQGNSA. Trimming took 1 base from V and 7 from J; bases not matched to a gene: 4.

The chain is built from TRBV5-5 and TRBJ2-7; a possible D gene is TRBD1 (5 bases). V was shortened by 1 base and J by 2 bases, with 13 bases between the two germline ends. The CDR3 sequence is 15 residues long. Germline V lookup: CDR1 SGHKS, CDR2 YYEKEE (reference sequence). CDR3 region: CASSLQGFVTYEQYF. CDR3 DNA sequence: TGTGCCAGCAGCTTGCAGGGCTTTGTCACCTACGAGCAGTACTTC. Using reference TRBV5-5 and TRBJ2-7 for the parts outside the CDR3, the full variable domain is DAGVTQSPTHLIKTRGQQVTLRCSPISGHKSVSWYQQVLGQGPQFIFQYYEKEERGRGNFPDRFSARQFPNYSSELNVNALLLGDSALYLCASSLQGFVTYEQYFGPGTRLTVT.

This sequence joins TRBV3-1 (or the pseudogene TRBV3-2) and TRBJ2-7; D is unresolved. There are 14 residues in the CDR3. The germline V gene has CDR1 LGHDT and CDR2 YNNKEL (reference sequence). V lost 0 bases and J 4 bases, leaving 10 bases between the germline ends. The CDR3 DNA is TGTGCCAGCAGCCAAGACGGCAGGTTATACGAGCAGTACTTC. Amino acid sequence: CASSQDGRLYEQYF.

J is TRBJ1-2 and V is TRBV28, with 12 bases that match TRBD1. CDR1 and CDR2 (germline): MDHEN, SYDVKM. The CDR3 is 15 amino acids. V gave up 5 bases and J gave up 4 bases; unmatched junction bases: 5. The chain's CDR3 is CASSVGTGGRYGYTF. The CDR3 DNA follows: TGTGCCAGCAGTGTCGGGACAGGGGGCCGCTATGGCTACACCTTC.

The chain links TRBV19 to TRBJ2-2; 8 bases agree with TRBD2. Germline V gene lookup returns CDR1 LNHDA and CDR2 SQIVND (reference sequence). This CDR3 comprises 17 residues. Losses at the gene ends were 5 bases for V and 3 bases for J; bases not matched to a gene: 11. The DNA of the CDR3 is TGTGCCAGTAGTTCCCCGGGGGGGGGCTTGTACACCGGGGAGCTGTTTTTT. It specifies CASSSPGGGLYTGELFF.

J is TRBJ2-7 and V is TRBV28; D might be TRBD2 (5 bases). Germline values: CDR1 MDHEN, CDR2 SYDVKM. CDR3 length: 15 amino acids. Trimming took 5 bases from V and 2 from J, leaving 16 bases between them. CDR3 nucleotides: TGTGCCAGCAGTCCCACTCTGCAGGAGGCCTACGAGCAGTACTTC. As protein: CASSPTLQEAYEQYF.

V gene TRBV28 combines with J gene TRBJ1-4; TRBD1 is a possible D gene (5 bases). The CDR3 loop spans 12 amino acids. Trimming cost V 4 bases and J 5 bases, with 5 bases left between them. Germline V lookup: CDR1 MDHEN, CDR2 SYDVKM. The chain's CDR3 is CASSSGNEKLFF. As DNA, the CDR3 is TGTGCCAGCAGTTCAGGGAATGAAAAACTGTTTTTT.

The CDR3: CASSLLAASYEQYF. The CDR3 coding sequence is TGCGCCAGCAGCCTACTAGCGGCATCCTACGAGCAGTACTTC. The chain couples TRBV5-1 to TRBJ2-7, with TRBD2 identical over 8 bases. The CDR3 is 14 amino acids. Looked up from germline, CDR1 is SGHRS and CDR2 is YFSETQ. V shed 4 bases and J 1 base; nucleotides not matched to a gene: 4.

Concerning this clone itself: At one end, the junction sequence differs from germline, possibly due to a read error. This chain joins TRBV2 and TRBJ1-5, with 10 bases matching TRBD1. CDR3 length: 11 amino acids. Germline V lookup: CDR1 SNHLY, CDR2 FYNNEI. CDR3 bases: TGTGCCAGCAGTCAAGACAGGGGGCTGTATTTT. Translation: CASSQDRGLYF.